The rows below give T cell receptor beta chains drawn from one sample of a study of beta chain features in type 1 diabetes. Repertoires were generated with immunoSEQ multiplex PCR, while TCRdb's copy carries only in-frame clones and drops some. Of hundreds of thousands of clones detected, around 15% appear once; the ten largest clones hold approximately 0.02%. Sequencing was carried out using naive CD4+ T cells from blood. These receptors were taken from a man younger than 35 with type 1 diabetes. CDR3s include the opening cysteine and the closing phenylalanine or tryptophan. The D gene is left open where the match is weak. The size entry is marked missing in some rows and otherwise reads once, few, many or a size class.

D gene | J gene | clone size | V gene | CDR3 length | CDR3 protein | CDR3 DNA
NA | TRBJ2-7 | NA | TRBV27 | 15 | CASSSRAGPEGEQYF | TGTGCCAGCAGCTCCCGCGCAGGTCCCGAGGGGGAGCAGTACTTC
NA | TRBJ1-2 | few | TRBV30 | 12 | CAWSVRLDGYTF | TGTGCCTGGAGTGTACGGTTAGATGGCTACACCTTC
TRBD2 | TRBJ2-1 | NA | TRBV5-1 | 15 | CASSRTSGGYNEQFF | TGCGCCAGCAGCAGAACTAGCGGGGGATACAATGAGCAGTTCTTC
NA | TRBJ1-1 | few | TRBV29-1 | 13 | CSVEDSLNTEAFF | TGCAGCGTTGAGGACAGCTTGAACACTGAAGCTTTCTTT
NA | TRBJ2-7 | NA | TRBV5-1 | 13 | CASSLDGVYEQYF | TGCGCCAGCAGCTTGGACGGGGTCTACGAGCAGTACTTC
TRBD1 | TRBJ2-5 | few | TRBV19 | 13 | CASSTDRTETQYF | TGTGCCAGTAGTACGGACAGGACCGAGACCCAGTACTTC
NA | TRBJ2-6 | few | TRBV9 | 16 | CASSPGGANGANVLTF | TGTGCCAGCAGCCCGGGGGGCGCGAACGGGGCCAACGTCCTGACTTTC
TRBD1 | TRBJ2-5 | few | TRBV11-1 | 16 | CASSLAGQGKGETQYF | TGTGCCAGCAGCTTAGCGGGACAGGGGAAAGGAGAGACCCAGTACTTC
NA | TRBJ1-6 | few | TRBV15 | 15 | CATSSPRGGNSPLHF | TGTGCCACCAGCTCCCCACGGGGGGGGAATTCACCCCTCCACTTT
NA | TRBJ2-7 | NA | TRBV7-2 | 15 | CASSSVWAGLYEQYF | TGTGCCAGCAGCTCCGTTTGGGCGGGCCTCTACGAGCAGTACTTC
NA | TRBJ1-1 | NA | TRBV30 | 13 | CAWSVGVLTEAFF | TGTGCCTGGAGTGTGGGGGTTCTCACTGAAGCTTTCTTT
TRBD2 | TRBJ2-3 | few | TRBV29-1 | 14 | CSVRTSGGPDTQYF | TGCAGCGTCCGTACTAGCGGGGGCCCAGATACGCAGTATTTT
TRBD1 | TRBJ1-2 | NA | TRBV6-5 | 13 | CASSQRQGNGYTF | TGTGCCAGCAGTCAACGACAGGGGAATGGCTACACCTTC
NA | TRBJ2-7 | NA | TRBV30 | 12 | CAWSGGSYEQYF | TGTGCCTGGAGTGGGGGCTCCTACGAGCAGTACTTC
NA | TRBJ1-5 | NA | TRBV30 | 12 | CAWSGQDQPQHF | TGTGCCTGGAGTGGCCAGGATCAGCCCCAGCATTTT
NA | TRBJ2-2 | NA | TRBV18 | 15 | CASSPFAQGPVELFF | TGTGCCAGCTCACCATTTGCCCAGGGCCCAGTGGAGCTGTTTTTT
TRBD1 | TRBJ1-2 | few | TRBV9 | 15 | CASSPLGTGFYGYTF | TGTGCCAGCAGTCCCCTGGGGACAGGGTTCTATGGCTACACCTTC
TRBD1 | TRBJ2-7 | few | TRBV5-1 | 14 | CASSSSGQPYEQYF | TGCGCCAGCAGCTCATCGGGACAGCCCTACGAGCAGTACTTC
NA | TRBJ2-1 | NA | TRBV5-6 | 12 | CASSLEPNEQFF | TGTGCCAGCAGCTTGGAACCTAATGAGCAGTTCTTC
NA | TRBJ2-7 | few | TRBV19 | 14 | CASSISSSNYEQYF | TGTGCCAGTAGTATTTCGTCTTCCAACTACGAGCAGTACTTC
NA | TRBJ1-5 | NA | TRBV30 | 15 | CAWSALGSLNQPQHF | TGTGCCTGGAGTGCCTTAGGGTCCCTCAATCAGCCCCAGCATTTT
NA | TRBJ1-1 | NA | TRBV28 | 16 | CASSFVQGRGGTEAFF | TGTGCCAGCAGTTTTGTGCAGGGCCGGGGTGGTACTGAAGCTTTCTTT
NA | TRBJ2-1 | NA | TRBV7-2 | 16 | CASSLEIRSSYNEQFF | TGTGCCAGCAGCTTAGAGATCCGGAGCTCCTACAATGAGCAGTTCTTC
TRBD1 | TRBJ1-2 | NA | TRBV18 | 15 | CASSSATGLHYGYTF | TGTGCCAGCTCATCAGCGACAGGGTTGCACTATGGCTACACCTTC
NA | TRBJ2-2 | NA | TRBV6-5 | 14 | CASTLKLGSGELFF | TGTGCCAGCACACTGAAGTTAGGGTCCGGGGAGCTGTTTTTT
NA | TRBJ2-6 | few | TRBV19 | 16 | CASSIIGRAGANVLTF | TGTGCCAGTAGTATCATCGGCAGGGCTGGGGCCAACGTCCTGACTTTC
NA | TRBJ2-7 | NA | TRBV7-9 | 14 | CASSRQQGLGGQYF | TGTGCCAGCAGCCGCCAACAGGGTCTGGGCGGGCAGTACTTC
TRBD1 | TRBJ2-7 | few | TRBV14 | 16 | CASSPKDPYRGYEQYF | TGTGCCAGCAGCCCGAAAGACCCCTACAGGGGATACGAGCAGTACTTC
NA | TRBJ1-2 | few | TRBV29-1 | 10 | CSVPWPHYTF | TGCAGCGTTCCGTGGCCCCACTACACCTTC
NA | TRBJ1-4 | NA | TRBV2 | 14 | CASSEGGGGRKLFF | TGTGCCAGCAGTGAAGGAGGGGGAGGAAGGAAACTGTTTTTT
NA | TRBJ1-1 | few | TRBV7-9 | 10 | CASSSVVAFF | TGTGCCAGCAGCTCGGTCGTCGCTTTCTTT
NA | TRBJ1-1 | few | TRBV29-1 | 13 | CSVGGQFLTEAFF | TGCAGCGTTGGCGGACAGTTTCTCACTGAAGCTTTCTTT
NA | TRBJ1-4 | NA | TRBV11-2 | 14 | CASSPDRMNEKLFF | TGTGCCAGCAGCCCCGACAGGATGAATGAAAAACTGTTTTTT
TRBD2 | TRBJ2-7 | NA | TRBV30 | 18 | CAWSVGRTSGGPTYEQYF | TGTGCCTGGAGTGTAGGTCGGACTAGCGGGGGCCCTACCTACGAGCAGTACTTC
TRBD2 | TRBJ2-5 | few | TRBV5-1 | 15 | CASSDTSGGPETQYF | TGCGCCAGCAGCGATACTAGCGGGGGGCCGGAGACCCAGTACTTC
NA | TRBJ1-1 | NA | TRBV5-1 | 11 | CASSSRFEAFF | TGCGCCAGCAGCTCACGATTTGAAGCTTTCTTT
TRBD1 | TRBJ1-1 | few | TRBV7-2 | 15 | CASSPKTGLATEAFF | TGTGCCAGCAGCCCCAAGACAGGGTTAGCAACTGAAGCTTTCTTT
NA | TRBJ1-4 | NA | TRBV25-1 | 16 | CASSELMDSRNEKLFF | TGTGCCAGCAGTGAATTGATGGACAGCCGGAATGAAAAACTGTTTTTT
TRBD1 | TRBJ2-7 | NA | TRBV7-8 | 14 | CASSLDRGPSAQYF | TGTGCCAGCAGCTTGGACAGGGGGCCTAGTGCGCAGTACTTC
TRBD1 | TRBJ2-3 | NA | TRBV5-1 | 15 | CASSSGTGNPDTQYF | TGCGCCAGCAGCTCGGGGACAGGGAATCCAGATACGCAGTATTTT
NA | TRBJ1-2 | few | TRBV6-5 | 12 | CASRQGFQGYTF | TGTGCCAGCAGGCAGGGATTCCAAGGCTACACCTTC
NA | TRBJ1-3 | few | TRBV30 | 13 | CAFSPTVGNTIYF | TGTGCCTTCTCCCCGACAGTCGGAAACACCATATATTTT
NA | TRBJ2-5 | NA | TRBV20-1 | 11 | CSASQIETQYF | TGCAGTGCTAGTCAGATAGAGACCCAGTACTTC
NA | TRBJ1-6 | NA | TRBV30 | 12 | CAWSLLNSPLHF | TGTGCCTGGAGTTTGCTTAATTCACCCCTCCACTTT
NA | TRBJ1-2 | few | TRBV10-3 | 13 | CAISQTDSYGYTF | TGTGCCATCAGTCAGACCGACTCCTATGGCTACACCTTC
NA | TRBJ1-6 | NA | TRBV13 | 14 | CASSLVGMGSPLHF | TGTGCCAGCAGCTTAGTAGGGATGGGTTCACCCCTCCACTTT
TRBD2 | TRBJ2-2 | NA | TRBV6-1 | 14 | CASRTSGDTGELFF | TGTGCCAGCAGGACTAGCGGAGACACCGGGGAGCTGTTTTTT
NA | TRBJ2-7 | NA | TRBV28 | 11 | CASSLGPLEYF | TGTGCCAGCAGTTTAGGTCCCCTTGAGTACTTC
NA | TRBJ2-7 | NA | TRBV4-1 | 15 | CASSQVPRASDEQYF | TGCGCCAGCAGCCAAGTCCCCAGGGCATCCGACGAGCAGTACTTC
NA | TRBJ2-6 | few | TRBV29-1 | 15 | CSVGTGRTGANVLTF | TGCAGCGTTGGAACAGGGAGAACTGGGGCCAACGTCCTGACTTTC
NA | TRBJ1-1 | NA | TRBV18 | 13 | CASSFGEDTEAFF | TGTGCCAGCTCTTTTGGGGAGGACACTGAAGCTTTCTTT
TRBD1 | TRBJ1-6 | few | TRBV25-1 | 15 | CASSDLDRDNSPLHF | TGTGCCAGCAGTGATCTGGACAGGGATAATTCACCCCTCCACTTT
NA | TRBJ2-7 | NA | TRBV11-2 | 13 | CASSPLGVEEQYF | TGTGCCAGCAGCCCCCTCGGGGTGGAGGAGCAGTACTTC
NA | TRBJ1-2 | few | TRBV2 | 14 | CASSEIRGGDGYTF | TGTGCCAGCAGTGAGATCCGGGGTGGGGATGGCTACACCTTC